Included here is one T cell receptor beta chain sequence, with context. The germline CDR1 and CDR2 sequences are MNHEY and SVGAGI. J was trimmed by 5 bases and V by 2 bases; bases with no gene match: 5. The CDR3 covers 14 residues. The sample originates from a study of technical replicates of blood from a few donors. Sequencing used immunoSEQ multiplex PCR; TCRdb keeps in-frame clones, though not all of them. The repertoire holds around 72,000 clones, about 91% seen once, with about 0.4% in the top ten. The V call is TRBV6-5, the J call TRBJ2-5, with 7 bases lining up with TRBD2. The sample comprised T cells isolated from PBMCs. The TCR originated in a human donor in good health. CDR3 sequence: CASSYTGREETQYF. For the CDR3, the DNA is TGTGCCAGCAGTTACACTGGGAGGGAGGAGACCCAGTACTTC.